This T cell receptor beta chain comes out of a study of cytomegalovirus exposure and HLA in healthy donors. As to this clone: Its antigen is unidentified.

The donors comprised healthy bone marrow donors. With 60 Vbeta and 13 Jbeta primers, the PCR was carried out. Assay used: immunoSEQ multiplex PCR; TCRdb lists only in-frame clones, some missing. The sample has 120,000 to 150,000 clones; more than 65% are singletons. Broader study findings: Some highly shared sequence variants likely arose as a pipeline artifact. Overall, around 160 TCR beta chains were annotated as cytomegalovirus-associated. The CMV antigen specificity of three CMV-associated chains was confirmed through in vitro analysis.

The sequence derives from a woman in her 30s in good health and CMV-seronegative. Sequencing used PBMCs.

CDR3 in amino acids: CASSPLRDRAGEQYV. CDR3 sequence (DNA): TGTGCCAGCAGCCCTCTCAGGGACAGGGCTGGCGAGCAGTACGTC. The chain employs TRBV28 and TRBJ2-7, with 9 bases fitting TRBD1. The CDR3 has 15 amino acids. Looked up from germline, CDR1 is MDHEN and CDR2 is SYDVKM. Germline trimming cut 6 bases from V and 6 bases from J; bases unmatched to any gene: 12.